What follows are 31 T cell receptor beta chains derived from one specimen sequenced in a study of molecular identifiers for immune sequencing clone quantification. TCRdb reprocessed the PCR reads via MiXCR and lists one record per CDR3 protein. The sample lists 70,000 to 90,000 distinct CDR3 sequences; 21% were seen once. The sample was naive CD8+ T cells from blood, with Jurkat cell RNA spiked in. The sample's subset: FACS-sorted CD8+CD4-CCR7+CD45RA+ naive T cells. Every receptor here comes from a human donor in good health. Some libraries in this study had Jurkat cell RNA spiked in.

The V call is TRBV6-5, the J call TRBJ2-5, with D tentatively TRBD1 or TRBD2 (5 bases each). Trimming took off 6 bases at V and 2 bases at J, with 16 bases between the two ends. The CDR3 loop spans 15 amino acids. Per the germline V gene, CDR1 is MNHEY and CDR2 is SVGAGI. CDR3 sequence reads: CASSGAGTRQETQYF. CDR3 sequence (DNA): TGTGCCAGCAGCGGAGCCGGGACGAGACAAGAGACCCAGTACTTC.

The genes are TRBV28 and TRBJ2-4, with D possibly matching TRBD1 (6 bases). Germline-derived CDR1 and CDR2 are MDHEN and SYDVKM. Trimming took 5 bases from V and 6 from J, leaving 20 bases between them. This CDR3 has 16 residues. CDR3 protein: CASSPRSQGLRNIQYF. In DNA, the CDR3 is TGTGCCAGCAGTCCGCGCTCACAGGGTCTCAGAAACATTCAGTACTTC. Filled out from reference TRBV28 and TRBJ2-4, the complete variable domain reads DVKVTQSSRYLVKRTGEKVFLECVQDMDHENMFWYRQDPGLGLRLIYFSYDVKMKEKGDIPEGYSVSREKKERFSLILESASTNQTSMYLCASSPRSQGLRNIQYFGAGTRLSVL.

Of note for this clonotype: Mismatch with germline at one junction end may stem from a read error. The chain joins TRBV7-9 to TRBJ2-2, with 7 bases aligning to TRBD1. This CDR3 has 15 residues. Germline CDR1 reads SEHNR; CDR2 reads FQNEAQ (reference sequence). The CDR3 protein is CASVLTGMNAGELFF. CDR3 bases: TGTGCCAGCGTCTTGACAGGGATGAACGCCGGGGAGCTGTTTTTT.

This clonotype was detected only a few times. The chain links TRBV19 to TRBJ2-1, with 8 bases aligning to TRBD2. The CDR3 length is 18 residues. J lost 5 bases, V lost 3 bases, and 15 bases had no gene match. Germline V lookup: CDR1 LNHDA, CDR2 SQIVND (reference sequence). Written as DNA, the CDR3 is TGTGCCAGTAGTATTTTCGGGGGGGAGATACGGGTCCACAATGAGCAGTTCTTC. Protein: CASSIFGGEIRVHNEQFF. Variable domain in full (rest from reference TRBV19 and TRBJ2-1): DGGITQSPKYLFRKEGQNVTLSCEQNLNHDAMYWYRQDPGQGLRLIYYSQIVNDFQKGDIAEGYSVSREKKESFPLTVTSAQKNPTAFYLCASSIFGGEIRVHNEQFFGPGTRLTVL.

Concerning this clonotype: It may be a read error: a sequence one base away is much more abundant. V gene TRBV6-2 or TRBV6-3 combines with J gene TRBJ2-7, with D possibly matching TRBD1 (5 bases). The CDR3 covers 15 residues. The V gene's germline CDR1 is MNHEY and CDR2 SVGEGT. The CDR3 loop reads CASSSFYTQGYERYF. The CDR3 region has the DNA TGTGCCAGCAGTTCTTTTTACACGCAGGGCTACGAGCGGTACTTC.

The V and J genes are TRBV12-3 or TRBV12-4 and TRBJ1-2; tentative D call: TRBD1 (5 bases). The CDR3 has 13 residues. The germline V and J ends were trimmed by 6 bases and 8 bases, with 16 bases remaining between them. CDR3 DNA sequence: TGTGCCAGCAGGGAGGGTAGCGGGGGAGGCTACACCTTC. It is translated as CASREGSGGGYTF.

The chain links TRBV4-1 to TRBJ2-7; 8 bases are shared with TRBD1. The CDR3 extends over 15 amino acids. V lost 2 bases to trimming and J lost 8 bases; unmatched junction nucleotides: 11. Germline V CDR1 and CDR2: MGHRA, YSYEKL. Here the CDR3 DNA reads TGCGCCAGCAGCCAAACAGGGGGGCTGATATACAAGCAGTACTTC. Amino acid sequence: CASSQTGGLIYKQYF.

This clonotype was recorded many times. The chain employs TRBV12-3 or TRBV12-4 and TRBJ1-4; possible D gene TRBD1, 5 bases. The CDR3 contains 14 residues. Trimming left V 8 bases short and J 7 bases short, with 17 bases between. CDR3: CASGGGWGLEKLFF. The CDR3 DNA sequence: TGTGCCAGCGGGGGGGGTTGGGGCCTTGAAAAACTGTTTTTT.

This clonotype was seen many times. The V gene is TRBV20-1, the J gene TRBJ2-7; D may be TRBD2 (6 bases). With 3 bases removed from V and 1 base from J, the gap between germline ends came to 22 bases. The germline V gene encodes CDR1 DFQATT and CDR2 SNEGSKA (reference sequence). The CDR3 is made up of 17 amino acids. This chain's CDR3 is CSASGPVVAAGSYEQYF. The CDR3 bases are TGCAGTGCTAGCGGCCCCGTGGTAGCGGCAGGTTCCTACGAGCAGTACTTC.

The J gene is TRBJ2-7, the V gene TRBV20-1, with D perhaps matching TRBD1 (6 bases). With 0 bases removed from V and 1 base from J, the gap between germline ends came to 10 bases. The CDR3 has 14 amino acids. Germline CDR1 reads DFQATT; CDR2 reads SNEGSKA (reference sequence). CDR3 in DNA: TGCAGTGCTAGAGACTACAGGGAATCCTACGAGCAGTACTTC. It codes for CSARDYRESYEQYF.

This clonotype came up many times. The chain combines TRBV7-2 with TRBJ2-7, with 10 bases aligning to TRBD1. The germline CDR1 and CDR2 sequences are SGHTA and FQGNSA. Trimming at V came to 5 bases and at J to 1 base, leaving 5 bases not matched to a gene. CDR3 size: 15 residues. CDR3 loop: CASSPGQGPSYEQYF. The CDR3 DNA is TGTGCCAGCAGCCCGGGACAGGGGCCTTCCTACGAGCAGTACTTC.

The chain is built from TRBV9 and TRBJ2-3, with 7 bases aligning to TRBD1. V was clipped by 4 bases and J by 5 bases; unmatched bases: 13. The CDR3 spans 16 residues. Germline V gives CDR1 SGDLS, CDR2 YYNGEE. The CDR3 DNA sequence: TGTGCCAGCAGCCCCCACTCGACAGGGATTGGAGATACGCAGTATTTT. Residues: CASSPHSTGIGDTQYF.

This clonotype came up many times. The CDR3 is CASSSDRHEAFF. The CDR3 nucleotides are TGCGCCAGCAGCAGCGACAGGCATGAAGCTTTCTTT. This chain links TRBV4-1 with TRBJ1-1; a possible D gene is TRBD1 (6 bases). CDR3 length: 12 amino acids. Germline CDR1 reads MGHRA; CDR2 reads YSYEKL. V was clipped by 5 bases and J by 7 bases, with 11 bases between them.

This clonotype was recorded a few times. This chain connects TRBV10-3 to TRBJ2-3, with 13 positions matching TRBD2. The germline V gene has CDR1 ENHRY and CDR2 SYGVKD. The CDR3 length is 16 residues. Trimming at V came to 6 bases and at J to 2 bases, leaving 5 bases not matched to a gene. CDR3 loop: CAISSGLAGVTDTQYF. As DNA, the CDR3 is TGTGCCATCAGCAGTGGACTAGCGGGGGTCACAGATACGCAGTATTTT.

Concerning this clonotype: Here the CDR3 omits its conserved ending phenylalanine or tryptophan, so a read error is the likely source. This rearrangement joins TRBV29-1 to TRBJ2-1, with 11 nucleotides matching TRBD2. Germline trimming cut 3 bases from V and 4 bases from J; bases unmatched to any gene: 2. The CDR3 runs to 14 residues. Germline CDR1 reads SQVTM; CDR2 reads ANQGSEA. CDR3 coding DNA: TGCAGCGTTGAGGCTAGCGGGAGGTACAATGAGCAGTTCCTC. This gives the protein CSVEASGRYNEQFL.

This clonotype was recorded at least ten times. This rearrangement joins TRBV5-1 to TRBJ2-1; a possible D gene is TRBD2 (5 bases). The V gene lost 4 bases and the J gene lost 2 bases, with 13 bases spanning the gap. CDR1 and CDR2 from the germline V gene are SGHRS and YFSETQ. This CDR3 region has 15 residues. DNA for the CDR3: TGCGCCAGCAGCCCCCTAGCTGGAGCCTACAATGAGCAGTTCTTC. Its translation: CASSPLAGAYNEQFF.

The V call is TRBV4-3, the J call TRBJ2-5; a possible D gene is TRBD1 (6 bases). The CDR3 spans 14 residues. Trimming pared 3 bases from V and 2 bases from J, leaving 10 bases between. Per germline, CDR1 LGHNA and CDR2 YSLEER. CDR3: CASSHLDSQETQYF. The DNA of the CDR3 is TGCGCCAGCAGCCACTTGGACAGTCAAGAGACCCAGTACTTC.

As regards this clonotype: This may be a read error: a much more frequent sequence differs by one nucleotide. Likely a read error: the CDR3 ends without its conserved phenylalanine or tryptophan. The chain has TRBV24-1 and TRBJ2-1; D may be TRBD1 or TRBD2 (5 bases each). Per the germline V gene, CDR1 is KGHDR and CDR2 is SFDVKD. The CDR3 has 14 amino acids. V lost 5 bases and J 11 bases, leaving 18 bases between the germline ends. The CDR3 region is CATSGPGRGDKQFS. In DNA, the CDR3 is TGTGCCACCAGTGGGCCGGGGCGAGGGGATAAGCAGTTCTCC.

This chain joins TRBV19 and TRBJ1-1; D remains ambiguous. Germline V gene sequence: CDR1 LNHDA, CDR2 SQIVND (reference sequence). Deletions cut 2 bases from V and 1 base from J, with 5 bases between. The CDR3 is made up of 13 amino acids. The CDR3 spells CASSISGNTEAFF. CDR3 nucleotide sequence: TGTGCCAGTAGTATATCCGGGAACACTGAAGCTTTCTTT.

This chain links TRBV12-3 or TRBV12-4 with TRBJ2-1; possibly TRBD1 for D (5 bases). Deletions cut 5 bases from V and 10 bases from J, with 9 bases between. The CDR3 has 11 amino acids. CDR3 sequence reads: CASSPGLEQFF. The CDR3 DNA reads TGTGCCAGCAGTCCAGGGCTCGAGCAGTTCTTC.

This clonotype has a count of ten or more. CDR3 DNA: TGTGCCAGCAGTGAAGCGCTTTTTGTGGGGTACCAGGGGGCTTCACCCCTCCACTTT. Protein: CASSEALFVGYQGASPLHF. This rearrangement joins TRBV2 to TRBJ1-6; 8 bases fit TRBD1. CDR3 length: 19 amino acids. Germline CDR1 reads SNHLY; CDR2 reads FYNNEI. V trimming: 0 bases; J trimming: 9 bases; junction bases outside the gene matches: 16.

The chain combines TRBV28 with TRBJ1-1, with D perhaps TRBD1 (6 bases). V was pared by 4 bases and J by 4 bases, with 13 bases between. Germline V gene data show CDR1 as MDHEN and CDR2 as SYDVKM. This CDR3 is built from 14 residues. In DNA form, the CDR3 reads TGTGCCAGCAGTTACGCGACAGGATTCACTGAAGCTTTCTTT. Amino acid sequence: CASSYATGFTEAFF.

The table lists this clonotype with many counts. The chain recombines TRBV27 with TRBJ1-5, with D unresolved. The CDR3 length is 13 residues. Germline values: CDR1 MNHEY, CDR2 SMNVEV (reference sequence). V was trimmed by 5 bases and J by 7 bases, leaving 12 bases between them. CDR3 nucleotides: TGTGCCAGCAGTCCCCGCCCTGGCCAGCCCCAGCATTTT. It yields the protein CASSPRPGQPQHF.

This clonotype came up many times. The chain recombines TRBV4-3 with TRBJ1-2; 8 positions agree with TRBD1. CDR3 length: 15 amino acids. With 3 bases clipped from V and 8 bases from J, the junction kept 11 bases outside the gene matches. CDR1 is LGHNA, CDR2 YSLEER, per germline. This chain's CDR3 is CASSQEQGVFGGYTF. The DNA of the CDR3 is TGCGCCAGCAGCCAGGAACAGGGGGTCTTTGGAGGCTACACCTTC.

Ten or more counts support this clonotype. This rearrangement joins TRBV5-1 to TRBJ1-6; 8 nucleotides agree with TRBD1. J was trimmed by 6 bases and V by 0 bases; bases with no gene match: 5. The CDR3 spans 16 residues. Germline V CDR1 and CDR2: SGHRS, YFSETQ. The chain's CDR3 is CASSLEAGGINSPLHF. The CDR3 bases are TGCGCCAGCAGCTTGGAGGCAGGGGGCATTAATTCACCCCTCCACTTT.

The sample holds many counts of this clonotype. V is TRBV13 and J is TRBJ2-3; TRBD2 matches at 12 bases. The trim removed 5 bases at V and 2 bases at J, leaving 5 bases unmatched. Germline CDR1 reads PRHDT; CDR2 reads FYEKMQ (reference sequence). The CDR3 is made up of 16 amino acids. The CDR3 loop is CASSLGTSGYTDTQYF. CDR3 sequence (DNA): TGTGCCAGCAGCCTCGGGACTAGCGGGTACACAGATACGCAGTATTTT.

Only a few counts were recorded for this clonotype. This sequence joins TRBV18 and TRBJ2-3, with unresolved D. Germline CDR1 is KGHSH and CDR2 is LQKENI. The CDR3 has 12 amino acids. Deletions cut 0 bases from V and 4 bases from J, with 2 bases between. The CDR3 DNA is TGTGCCAGCTCACCACCGGCAGATACGCAGTATTTT. It yields the protein CASSPPADTQYF.

J is TRBJ1-2 and V is TRBV19, with TRBD1 as a possible D gene (5 bases). V was trimmed by 8 bases and J by 6 bases, leaving 13 bases between them. The CDR3 has 12 residues. Germline-derived CDR1 and CDR2 are LNHDA and SQIVND (reference sequence). The CDR3 coding sequence is TGTGCCAGTTCATGGGGCCATGATGGCTACACCTTC. Protein sequence: CASSWGHDGYTF. Complete variable domain (other parts from reference TRBV19 and TRBJ1-2): DGGITQSPKYLFRKEGQNVTLSCEQNLNHDAMYWYRQDPGQGLRLIYYSQIVNDFQKGDIAEGYSVSREKKESFPLTVTSAQKNPTAFYLCASSWGHDGYTFGSGTRLTVV.

This clonotype was picked up many times. The gene calls are TRBV27 and TRBJ2-7, with 7 positions matching TRBD1. Trimming removed 7 bases from V and 3 bases from J; junction bases left unmatched: 12. Looked up from germline, CDR1 is MNHEY and CDR2 is SMNVEV (reference sequence). The CDR3 sequence is 15 residues long. CDR3 in amino acids: CASTLTGVTLYEQYF. In nucleotides, the CDR3 is TGTGCCAGCACCCTTACAGGGGTGACCCTCTACGAGCAGTACTTC.

About this clonotype: This may be a read error, as it is one base from a much larger clone. The chain combines TRBV11-2 with TRBJ2-6; no reliable D call. Trimming took off 8 bases at V and 3 bases at J, with 11 bases between the two ends. The length of the CDR3 is 14 residues. The germline V gene encodes CDR1 SGHAT and CDR2 FQNNGV. The CDR3 DNA is TGTGCCAGCGGCCCCGTGATTGGGGCCAACGTCCTGACTTTC. This codes for CASGPVIGANVLTF.

This clonotype was recorded at least ten times. The rearrangement joins TRBV30 to TRBJ2-3; perhaps TRBD1 as D (6 bases). The CDR3 runs 14 residues. Per the germline V gene, CDR1 is GTSNPN and CDR2 is SVGIG (reference sequence). V was trimmed by 5 bases and J by 5 bases, leaving 17 bases between them. In DNA form, the CDR3 reads TGTGCCTGGGTGGGACACCCCCGATTAGATACGCAGTATTTT. Translation: CAWVGHPRLDTQYF.